A selection of T cell receptor beta chains follows, all from one sample in a study of human T cells and chemical hapten exposure. TCRdb fed the RACE reads into MiXCR, producing one record per CDR3 protein. The sample consists of under 300,000 distinct CDR3 sequences, approximately 7.5% of them appearing once. Specimen: whole blood, collected in connection with sensitization to the hapten diphenylcyclopropenone (DPC). These receptors came from a man aged 18 to 29 with alopecia areata. Some clones in this sample may be carry-over from other donors' samples. The CDR3 runs from the conserved cysteine through the conserved F or W. Each record gives: clone size, J gene, V gene, D gene, CDR3 protein, CDR3 DNA. D genes are given only for firm matches. Only some rows state a clone size, as once, few, many or a class for expanded clones.

clone_size: many; j_call: TRBJ1-2; v_call: TRBV27; d_call: -; cdr3_aa: CASRGAGNYGYTF; cdr3_nt: TGTGCCAGCCGGGGGGCCGGGAACTATGGCTACACCTTC
clone_size: -; j_call: TRBJ2-2; v_call: TRBV20-1; d_call: -; cdr3_aa: CSATEQWDKGTTGELFF; cdr3_nt: TGCAGTGCTACGGAGCAATGGGACAAGGGGACCACCGGGGAGCTGTTTTTT
clone_size: many; j_call: TRBJ2-7; v_call: TRBV5-5; d_call: TRBD1; cdr3_aa: CASSPPGQGHYEQYF; cdr3_nt: TGTGCCAGCAGCCCGCCGGGACAGGGGCACTACGAGCAGTACTTC
clone_size: -; j_call: TRBJ1-1; v_call: TRBV4-3; d_call: -; cdr3_aa: CASSQDGNMNTEAFF; cdr3_nt: TGCGCCAGCAGCCAGGACGGAAATATGAACACTGAAGCTTTCTTT
clone_size: -; j_call: TRBJ2-7; v_call: TRBV6-2/TRBV6-3; d_call: -; cdr3_aa: CASSYSGTGVEQYF; cdr3_nt: TGTGCCAGCAGTTACTCTGGGACTGGGGTCGAGCAGTACTTC
clone_size: few; j_call: TRBJ1-3; v_call: TRBV12-5; d_call: -; cdr3_aa: CASGFRGGGNTIYF; cdr3_nt: TGTGCTAGTGGTTTTCGGGGAGGCGGAAACACCATATATTTT
clone_size: few; j_call: TRBJ2-5; v_call: TRBV29-1; d_call: -; cdr3_aa: CSVGLGREETQYF; cdr3_nt: TGCAGCGTTGGGTTGGGCAGGGAAGAGACCCAGTACTTC
clone_size: few; j_call: TRBJ1-5; v_call: TRBV12-3/TRBV12-4; d_call: TRBD1; cdr3_aa: CASNPAGGHQPQHF; cdr3_nt: TGTGCCAGCAACCCGGCAGGGGGGCATCAGCCCCAGCATTTT
clone_size: -; j_call: TRBJ2-5; v_call: TRBV27; d_call: -; cdr3_aa: CASRTGSPREGQYF; cdr3_nt: TGTGCCAGCAGGACCGGGAGCCCAAGAGAGGGCCAGTACTTC
clone_size: many; j_call: TRBJ1-2; v_call: TRBV7-9; d_call: -; cdr3_aa: CASSKREFGNGYTF; cdr3_nt: TGTGCCAGCAGTAAAAGGGAGTTCGGGAATGGCTACACCTTC
clone_size: many; j_call: TRBJ1-6; v_call: TRBV2; d_call: TRBD1; cdr3_aa: CASRGDSLNSPLHF; cdr3_nt: TGTGCCAGCAGAGGGGACAGTCTTAATTCACCCCTCCACTTT
clone_size: -; j_call: TRBJ1-6; v_call: TRBV3-1; d_call: TRBD1; cdr3_aa: CASSPTGNNSPLHF; cdr3_nt: TGTGCCAGCAGTCCGACAGGGAACAATTCACCCCTCCACTTT
clone_size: -; j_call: TRBJ1-6; v_call: TRBV18; d_call: -; cdr3_aa: CASGAAPWSPLHF; cdr3_nt: TGTGCCAGCGGGGCGGCTCCATGGTCACCCCTCCACTTT
clone_size: few; j_call: TRBJ1-2; v_call: TRBV14; d_call: -; cdr3_aa: CASSQENGHGYTF; cdr3_nt: TGTGCCAGCAGCCAAGAGAACGGCCATGGCTACACCTTC
clone_size: -; j_call: TRBJ1-3; v_call: TRBV7-2; d_call: TRBD1; cdr3_aa: CASSYPTGSSGNTIYF; cdr3_nt: TGTGCCAGCAGCTACCCGACAGGGAGCTCTGGAAACACCATATATTTT
clone_size: -; j_call: TRBJ2-1; v_call: TRBV7-9; d_call: TRBD1; cdr3_aa: CASSLARSYTDRGFDNEQFF; cdr3_nt: TGTGCCAGCAGCTTAGCGCGGTCTTATACGGACAGGGGGTTCGACAATGAGCAGTTCTTC
clone_size: many; j_call: TRBJ2-5; v_call: TRBV11-2; d_call: -; cdr3_aa: CASSSGPAPSETQYF; cdr3_nt: TGTGCCAGCAGCTCCGGACCCGCGCCGAGCGAGACCCAGTACTTC
clone_size: -; j_call: TRBJ2-3; v_call: TRBV10-3; d_call: TRBD2; cdr3_aa: CAIRLSGGRTDTQYF; cdr3_nt: TGTGCCATCAGACTTAGCGGGGGCCGCACAGATACGCAGTATTTT
clone_size: few; j_call: TRBJ1-2; v_call: TRBV4-3; d_call: -; cdr3_aa: CASSQDSRAGYTF; cdr3_nt: TGCGCCAGCAGCCAAGATAGCAGGGCCGGCTACACCTTC
clone_size: -; j_call: TRBJ2-7; v_call: TRBV14; d_call: -; cdr3_aa: CASSQGVFNYEQYF; cdr3_nt: TGTGCCAGCAGCCAAGGCGTTTTTAACTACGAGCAGTACTTC
clone_size: -; j_call: TRBJ2-2; v_call: TRBV29-1; d_call: -; cdr3_aa: CSVEQGNGELFF; cdr3_nt: TGCAGCGTTGAACAGGGAAACGGGGAGCTGTTTTTT
clone_size: -; j_call: TRBJ2-2; v_call: TRBV27; d_call: TRBD1; cdr3_aa: CASSSATGGVTGELFF; cdr3_nt: TGTGCCAGCAGTTCCGCGACAGGGGGCGTGACCGGGGAGCTGTTTTTT
clone_size: -; j_call: TRBJ2-3; v_call: TRBV29-1; d_call: TRBD2; cdr3_aa: CSVESGRVQADTQYF; cdr3_nt: TGCAGCGTTGAGTCAGGGAGGGTGCAAGCAGATACGCAGTATTTT
clone_size: many; j_call: TRBJ1-4; v_call: TRBV6-2/TRBV6-3; d_call: -; cdr3_aa: CASSNRDGNEKLFF; cdr3_nt: TGTGCCAGCAGTAACCGGGACGGTAATGAAAAACTGTTTTTT
clone_size: many; j_call: TRBJ2-5; v_call: TRBV12-3/TRBV12-4; d_call: -; cdr3_aa: CASTGSRGLGETQYF; cdr3_nt: TGTGCCAGCACCGGGAGTCGGGGGCTGGGAGAGACCCAGTACTTC
clone_size: few; j_call: TRBJ2-2; v_call: TRBV5-1; d_call: -; cdr3_aa: CASSLNAGNTGELFF; cdr3_nt: TGCGCCAGCAGCTTGAATGCAGGGAACACCGGGGAGCTGTTTTTT
clone_size: -; j_call: TRBJ1-2; v_call: TRBV10-3; d_call: TRBD1; cdr3_aa: CAISETGVGYTF; cdr3_nt: TGTGCCATCAGTGAGACAGGGGTCGGCTACACCTTC
clone_size: -; j_call: TRBJ2-3; v_call: TRBV27; d_call: -; cdr3_aa: CATLWGDTQYF; cdr3_nt: TGTGCCACTCTCTGGGGAGATACGCAGTATTTT
clone_size: few; j_call: TRBJ2-3; v_call: TRBV4-1; d_call: -; cdr3_aa: CASSQEQLATPSTDTQYF; cdr3_nt: TGCGCCAGCAGCCAAGAACAACTAGCTACACCTAGCACAGATACGCAGTATTTT
clone_size: many; j_call: TRBJ1-1; v_call: TRBV27; d_call: -; cdr3_aa: CASSSRASGGAEAFF; cdr3_nt: TGTGCCAGCAGTTCTCGTGCTTCGGGGGGTGCTGAAGCTTTCTTT
clone_size: few; j_call: TRBJ2-7; v_call: TRBV6-2/TRBV6-3; d_call: TRBD1; cdr3_aa: CASSLTRDSTYEQYF; cdr3_nt: TGTGCCAGCAGTTTAACCCGGGACAGTACCTACGAGCAGTACTTC
clone_size: -; j_call: TRBJ1-1; v_call: TRBV6-1; d_call: -; cdr3_aa: CASSESPQRTEAFF; cdr3_nt: TGTGCCAGCAGTGAAAGTCCCCAGCGGACTGAAGCTTTCTTT
clone_size: few; j_call: TRBJ1-5; v_call: TRBV6-6; d_call: -; cdr3_aa: CASKTATSNQPQHF; cdr3_nt: TGTGCCAGCAAGACGGCCACCAGCAATCAGCCCCAGCATTTT
clone_size: -; j_call: TRBJ2-3; v_call: TRBV7-2; d_call: -; cdr3_aa: CASSLTGQSTDTQYF; cdr3_nt: TGTGCCAGCAGCTTAACTGGACAGAGCACAGATACGCAGTATTTT
clone_size: many; j_call: TRBJ1-1; v_call: TRBV7-2; d_call: -; cdr3_aa: CASSSQIRTDHTEAFF; cdr3_nt: TGTGCCAGCAGCTCTCAAATTAGGACGGACCACACTGAAGCTTTCTTT
clone_size: -; j_call: TRBJ2-2; v_call: TRBV2; d_call: TRBD1; cdr3_aa: CASTIDRGNTGELFF; cdr3_nt: TGTGCCAGCACCATCGACAGGGGGAACACCGGGGAGCTGTTTTTT
clone_size: -; j_call: TRBJ1-5; v_call: TRBV6-5; d_call: -; cdr3_aa: CASRPLGQINQPQHF; cdr3_nt: TGTGCCAGCAGGCCCCTAGGACAGATCAATCAGCCCCAGCATTTT
clone_size: -; j_call: TRBJ2-1; v_call: TRBV20-1; d_call: TRBD2; cdr3_aa: CSANGGAMVYEQFF; cdr3_nt: TGCAGTGCTAACGGGGGGGCCATGGTCTATGAGCAGTTCTTC
clone_size: -; j_call: TRBJ2-6; v_call: TRBV29-1; d_call: -; cdr3_aa: CSVASYISGANVLTF; cdr3_nt: TGCAGCGTTGCCTCCTACATCTCTGGGGCCAACGTCCTGACTTTC
clone_size: few; j_call: TRBJ2-3; v_call: TRBV20-1; d_call: TRBD1; cdr3_aa: CSASGTGGSDTQYF; cdr3_nt: TGCAGTGCTTCCGGGACAGGGGGTTCAGATACGCAGTATTTT
clone_size: few; j_call: TRBJ1-1; v_call: TRBV20-1; d_call: -; cdr3_aa: CSASRRNTEAFF; cdr3_nt: TGCAGTGCTAGCCGGAGGAACACTGAAGCTTTCTTT
clone_size: many; j_call: TRBJ1-6; v_call: TRBV20-1; d_call: TRBD1; cdr3_aa: CSAREDRGGSPLHF; cdr3_nt: TGCAGTGCTAGGGAGGACAGGGGGGGTTCACCCCTCCACTTT
clone_size: -; j_call: TRBJ1-5; v_call: TRBV6-2/TRBV6-3; d_call: -; cdr3_aa: CASTPRDYGQPQHF; cdr3_nt: TGTGCCAGCACTCCCAGGGATTACGGTCAGCCCCAGCATTTT
clone_size: -; j_call: TRBJ2-1; v_call: TRBV4-2; d_call: -; cdr3_aa: CASSPEGGHSYNEQFF; cdr3_nt: TGTGCCAGCAGCCCGGAGGGGGGTCACTCCTACAATGAGCAGTTCTTC
clone_size: few; j_call: TRBJ2-2; v_call: TRBV29-1; d_call: TRBD1; cdr3_aa: CSVEDSDRGPGELFF; cdr3_nt: TGCAGCGTTGAAGATTCTGACAGGGGCCCCGGGGAGCTGTTTTTT
clone_size: many; j_call: TRBJ2-3; v_call: TRBV20-1; d_call: -; cdr3_aa: CSARVSGGRTDTQYF; cdr3_nt: TGCAGTGCTAGAGTGTCCGGAGGGCGCACAGATACGCAGTATTTT
clone_size: few; j_call: TRBJ2-7; v_call: TRBV20-1; d_call: -; cdr3_aa: CSASSPRDKRPEQYF; cdr3_nt: TGCAGTGCTAGTAGCCCTCGGGACAAGAGGCCCGAGCAGTACTTC
clone_size: -; j_call: TRBJ2-1; v_call: TRBV25-1; d_call: -; cdr3_aa: CATPGERGEQFF; cdr3_nt: TGTGCCACCCCGGGAGAACGGGGTGAGCAGTTCTTC
clone_size: -; j_call: TRBJ2-1; v_call: TRBV12-5; d_call: -; cdr3_aa: CASGTARGSEQFF; cdr3_nt: TGTGCTAGTGGTACTGCAAGGGGGAGTGAGCAGTTCTTC
clone_size: -; j_call: TRBJ2-7; v_call: TRBV6-2/TRBV6-3; d_call: -; cdr3_aa: CATKIGGRSREQYF; cdr3_nt: TGTGCCACCAAGATCGGCGGGCGCTCGAGGGAGCAGTACTTC
clone_size: -; j_call: TRBJ2-3; v_call: TRBV19; d_call: TRBD1; cdr3_aa: CASSGTGHPSTDTQYF; cdr3_nt: TGTGCCAGTAGTGGGACAGGCCACCCCAGCACAGATACGCAGTATTTT
clone_size: few; j_call: TRBJ2-5; v_call: TRBV7-9; d_call: -; cdr3_aa: CASSLADGAGEAETQYF; cdr3_nt: TGTGCCAGCAGCTTAGCGGACGGGGCAGGCGAAGCGGAGACCCAGTACTTC
clone_size: few; j_call: TRBJ2-5; v_call: TRBV6-6; d_call: -; cdr3_aa: CASSYGSQETQYF; cdr3_nt: TGTGCCAGCAGTTACGGGTCCCAAGAGACCCAGTACTTC
clone_size: few; j_call: TRBJ2-5; v_call: TRBV12-3/TRBV12-4; d_call: -; cdr3_aa: CASSLPYTRVSQETQYF; cdr3_nt: TGTGCCAGCAGTTTACCTTACACGAGGGTTTCCCAAGAGACCCAGTACTTC
clone_size: many; j_call: TRBJ2-3; v_call: TRBV7-2; d_call: -; cdr3_aa: CASSPLAGNTQYF; cdr3_nt: TGTGCCAGCAGCCCCCTAGCAGGCAATACGCAGTATTTT
clone_size: few; j_call: TRBJ2-1; v_call: TRBV7-9; d_call: TRBD2; cdr3_aa: CASSFAIAGGYNEQFF; cdr3_nt: TGTGCCAGCAGCTTTGCCATAGCGGGGGGCTACAATGAGCAGTTCTTC